These 27 T cell receptor beta chains were all obtained from the same sample, sequenced in a study of regulatory T cells in long-lasting Graves disease. Time point reported: newly diagnosed GD, antithyroid drugs for less than 3 months. Making the TCR library involved RNA that had been extracted from PBMCs. iRepertoire HTBI primers and Arm-PCR of CDR3 regions built TCR beta libraries. TCRdb ran MiXCR on the multiplex PCR reads and lists one entry per CDR3 protein. The sample consists of approximately 480,000 distinct CDR3 sequences, roughly 17% of them appearing once. This sample also belongs to another study, concerning T cells in Graves' hyperthyroidism and ophthalmopathy.

Here the sequenced sample was peripheral blood mononuclear cells (PBMCs), taken at new diagnosis, from a patient treated with antithyroid drugs. These TCRs come from a middle-aged man with Graves disease.

This clonotype came up many times. The chain's CDR3 is CASSGRGTEAFF. Written as DNA, the CDR3 is TGTGCCAGCAGTGGCAGGGGGACTGAAGCTTTCTTT. The chain combines TRBV2 with TRBJ1-1, with TRBD1 matching over 7 bases. Trimming cost V 4 bases and J 5 bases; bases outside gene matches: 1. The CDR3 runs 12 residues. Germline lookup yields CDR1 SNHLY and CDR2 FYNNEI.

In its sample, this clonotype was seen many times. This chain uses TRBV12-3 or TRBV12-4 with TRBJ1-1; D gene unclear. CDR3 length: 11 amino acids. Trimming shortened V by 7 bases and J by 1 base, and 4 bases separated the two germline ends. This chain's CDR3 is CASNPNTEAFF. CDR3 nucleotide sequence: TGTGCCAGCAACCCGAACACTGAAGCTTTCTTT.

This clonotype was counted many times. V is TRBV7-8 and J is TRBJ2-7, with D possibly matching TRBD1 (6 bases). The CDR3 has 14 amino acids. Germline loops: CDR1 SGHVS, CDR2 FQNEAQ. Trimming took 5 bases from V and 3 from J, leaving 14 bases between them. The CDR3 nucleotides are TGTGCCAGCAGCATAACAGGACAGTACTACGAGCAGTACTTC. It is translated as CASSITGQYYEQYF.

This clonotype occurred a few times. The chain carries TRBV5-1 and TRBJ2-1; 13 positions agree with TRBD2. This CDR3 contains 16 residues. The J segment lost 4 bases and the V segment lost 4 bases, leaving 5 bases of the junction unmatched. CDR1 is SGHRS, CDR2 YFSETQ, per germline. The CDR3 nucleotides are TGCGCCAGCAGCCCGGGACTAGCGGGACCTTACAATGAGCAGTTCTTC. Residues: CASSPGLAGPYNEQFF.

There are many counts of this clonotype. This chain links TRBV7-2 with TRBJ2-3; D perhaps matches TRBD1 (6 bases). Germline V gene sequence: CDR1 SGHTA, CDR2 FQGNSA. The CDR3 loop spans 16 amino acids. Trimming left V 4 bases short and J 3 bases short, with 17 bases between. The CDR3 DNA reads TGTGCCAGCAGCTCGACTTTGGGGGCAGTGACAGATACGCAGTATTTT. Translation: CASSSTLGAVTDTQYF.

This clonotype was seen ten or more times. This sequence joins TRBV28 and TRBJ2-1; possible D gene TRBD2, 5 bases. Germline V gene lookup returns CDR1 MDHEN and CDR2 SYDVKM. The V and J ends lost 7 bases and 8 bases respectively, with 12 bases between them. This CDR3 comprises 12 residues. CDR3 loop: CASKPSLHEQFF. The CDR3 DNA sequence: TGTGCCAGCAAGCCTAGCCTCCATGAGCAGTTCTTC.

This clonotype appeared many times. The V gene is TRBV3-1, the J gene TRBJ2-7, with D tentatively TRBD1 (6 bases). This CDR3 contains 15 residues. Trimming pared 3 bases from V and 2 bases from J, leaving 14 bases between. In germline, CDR1 is LGHDT, CDR2 YNNKEL (reference sequence). This CDR3 reads CASSHWDTRTYEQYF. As DNA, the CDR3 is TGTGCCAGCAGCCATTGGGACACTCGAACCTACGAGCAGTACTTC.

On this clonotype: A single base separates this from a much larger clone, so it may be a read error. This rearrangement joins TRBV9 to TRBJ2-5, with 7 bases lining up with TRBD2. The CDR3 is 14 residues long. From germline, CDR1 is SGDLS and CDR2 YYNGEE. The CDR3 loop reads CASSPTGRKETQCF. The CDR3 DNA sequence: TGTGCCAGCAGCCCTACCGGGAGGAAAGAGACCCAGTGCTTC. The full variable domain, rest sourced from reference TRBV9 and TRBJ2-5, is DSGVTQTPKHLITATGQRVTLRCSPRSGDLSVYWYQQSLDQGLQFLIQYYNGEERAKGNILERFSAQQFPDLHSELNLSSLELGDSALYFCASSPTGRKETQCFGPGTRLLVL.

In this sample, this clonotype turned up many times. This chain links TRBV28 with TRBJ2-1; no definite D call. The V gene's germline CDR1 is MDHEN and CDR2 SYDVKM. The CDR3 contains 16 residues. Between the trimmed V and J ends, which lost 7 bases and 10 bases, there was a span of 26 bases. In DNA form, the CDR3 reads TGTGCCAGCACCGATTCCGGAACTAAAGGTTCTTCGGAGCAGTTCTTC. Protein product: CASTDSGTKGSSEQFF.

This clonotype was counted ten times or more. This chain joins TRBV20-1 and TRBJ2-1, with D unclear. The CDR3 contains 13 residues. Germline V CDR1 and CDR2: DFQATT, SNEGSKA (reference sequence). The V and J ends lost 3 bases and 0 bases respectively, with 6 bases between them. CDR3 sequence: CSASRDSYNEQFF. As DNA, the CDR3 is TGCAGTGCTAGTAGGGACTCCTACAATGAGCAGTTCTTC.

At least ten counts were recorded for this clonotype. The CDR3 DNA is TGCGCCAGCAGCTTGGGAGGGACTGAGCAGTTCTTC. This encodes CASSLGGTEQFF. This sequence joins TRBV5-1 and TRBJ2-1, with D perhaps given as TRBD1 or TRBD2 (5 bases each). The germline CDR1 and CDR2 sequences are SGHRS and YFSETQ. CDR3 length: 12 amino acids. The germline V and J ends were trimmed by 0 bases and 9 bases, with 7 bases remaining between them.

This clonotype was counted between two and nine times. V usage is TRBV6-1 and J usage is TRBJ1-5; no clear D gene. The CDR3 is made up of 15 amino acids. With 4 bases removed from V and 1 base from J, the gap between germline ends came to 11 bases. Germline V gene lookup returns CDR1 MNHNS and CDR2 SASEGT. The CDR3 loop reads CASSVGRGSNQPQHF. The CDR3 nucleotides read TGTGCCAGCAGTGTGGGCCGGGGAAGCAATCAGCCCCAGCATTTT.

This clonotype was seen repeatedly, ten times or more. The rearrangement links TRBV11-2 to TRBJ2-1; 9 bases agree with TRBD2. The CDR3 length is 19 residues. Germline V lookup: CDR1 SGHAT, CDR2 FQNNGV. Losses at the gene ends were 5 bases for V and 2 bases for J; bases not matched to a gene: 16. The CDR3 loop reads CASSGHSGSFLVTYNEQFF. Here the CDR3 DNA reads TGTGCCAGCAGCGGACATAGCGGGAGTTTTTTGGTGACCTACAATGAGCAGTTCTTC.

This clonotype occurred many times. The chain employs TRBV6-1 and TRBJ2-7; TRBD2 is a possible D gene (5 bases). The CDR3 loop spans 14 amino acids. Germline values: CDR1 MNHNS, CDR2 SASEGT. The V end was cut by 6 bases, the J end by 2 bases, with 14 bases between. The CDR3 is CASSAGLGPYEQYF. In nucleotides, the CDR3 is TGTGCCAGCAGCGCGGGCCTCGGCCCCTACGAGCAGTACTTC.

The chain employs TRBV4-1 and TRBJ2-3, with D uncertain. CDR1 is MGHRA, CDR2 YSYEKL, per germline. V was shortened by 2 bases and J by 1 base, with 4 bases between the two germline ends. The CDR3 consists of 13 residues. The CDR3 spells CASSQQGTDTQYF. The CDR3 bases are TGCGCCAGCAGCCAACAGGGCACAGATACGCAGTATTTT.

This clonotype showed up many times. The rearrangement links TRBV11-2 to TRBJ2-5; D tentatively fits TRBD1 or TRBD2 (5 bases each). The CDR3 runs 15 residues. Germline values: CDR1 SGHAT, CDR2 FQNNGV. Trimming removed 1 base at V and 7 bases at J, with 16 bases between. CDR3 nucleotides: TGTGCCAGCAGCTTAGGGACCCGGGGCGAGGGGACCCAGTACTTC. It codes for CASSLGTRGEGTQYF. The entire variable domain, with the rest obtained from reference TRBV11-2 and TRBJ2-5, is as follows: EAGVAQSPRYKIIEKRQSVAFWCNPISGHATLYWYQQILGQGPKLLIQFQNNGVVDDSQLPKDRFSAERLKGVDSTLKIQPAKLEDSAVYLCASSLGTRGEGTQYFGPGTRLLVL.

This clonotype appeared many times. The chain joins TRBV3-1 to TRBJ2-1; D not certain. The CDR3 is made up of 11 amino acids. Germline CDR1 reads LGHDT; CDR2 reads YNNKEL (reference sequence). Between the trimmed V and J ends, which lost 2 bases and 6 bases, there was a span of 2 bases. The CDR3 nucleotides read TGTGCCAGCAGCCAACCCAATGAGCAGTTCTTC. As protein: CASSQPNEQFF.

A few counts support this clonotype. The chain uses TRBV11-2 and TRBJ2-3, with D possibly being TRBD2 (6 bases). The CDR3 sequence is 14 residues long. Trimming took 5 bases from V and 1 from J, leaving 10 bases between them. Germline V CDR1 and CDR2: SGHAT, FQNNGV. CDR3 amino acids: CASSKIAGTDTQYF. In DNA form, the CDR3 reads TGTGCCAGCAGCAAAATAGCGGGCACAGATACGCAGTATTTT.

This clonotype was seen repeatedly, ten times or more. The J gene is TRBJ2-1, the V gene TRBV5-1, with 9 bases identical to TRBD2. CDR1 and CDR2 from the germline V gene are SGHRS and YFSETQ. The CDR3 is made up of 18 amino acids. J gave up 7 bases and V 0 bases, and 14 bases lay outside the gene matches. As DNA, the CDR3 is TGCGCCAGCAGCTTGGGTCTCCTAGCGGGGCTAGTTGGGAATGAGCAGTTCTTC. Residues: CASSLGLLAGLVGNEQFF.

This clonotype was seen a few times. The V call is TRBV5-4, the J call TRBJ2-3; tentative D call: TRBD2 (6 bases). Germline values: CDR1 SGHNT, CDR2 YYREEE (reference sequence). This CDR3 region has 14 residues. V was cut by 3 bases and J by 5 bases, with 13 bases left in between. CDR3 in DNA: TGTGCCAGCAGCTCGGAGGGCCCAGGAGATACGCAGTATTTT. Translated: CASSSEGPGDTQYF.

In nucleotides, the CDR3 is TGTGCCAGCAGCCAAGAGGGGCCCCCGAGCACAGATACGCAGTATTTT. This sequence encodes CASSQEGPPSTDTQYF. The chain recombines TRBV4-2 with TRBJ2-3, with D maybe TRBD1 (5 bases). Trimming took 0 bases from V and 0 from J, leaving 10 bases between them. CDR3 length: 16 amino acids. Germline loops: CDR1 LGHNA, CDR2 YNFKEQ.

The chain has TRBV19 and TRBJ1-5; tentative D call: TRBD1 (6 bases). Trimming took 8 bases from V and 6 from J, leaving 14 bases between them. This CDR3 region has 13 residues. Germline-derived CDR1 and CDR2 are LNHDA and SQIVND (reference sequence). The CDR3 bases are TGTGCCAGTGCACCTCAGGGGAGTCAGCCCCAGCATTTT. Translated: CASAPQGSQPQHF. Filled out from reference TRBV19 and TRBJ1-5, the complete variable domain reads DGGITQSPKYLFRKEGQNVTLSCEQNLNHDAMYWYRQDPGQGLRLIYYSQIVNDFQKGDIAEGYSVSREKKESFPLTVTSAQKNPTAFYLCASAPQGSQPQHFGDGTRLSIL.

V gene TRBV20-1 combines with J gene TRBJ2-5; weak D call: TRBD2 (6 bases). The CDR3 consists of 15 residues. Trimming left V 5 bases short and J 2 bases short, with 18 bases between. Germline loops: CDR1 DFQATT, CDR2 SNEGSKA (reference sequence). In nucleotides, the CDR3 is TGCAGTGCTCAAATAGTGGCTAGCGCGCAAGAGACCCAGTACTTC. Translated: CSAQIVASAQETQYF.

This clonotype was recorded a few times. The gene calls are TRBV28 and TRBJ2-7; 11 nucleotides agree with TRBD2. The CDR3 sequence is 16 residues long. Germline values: CDR1 MDHEN, CDR2 SYDVKM. J gave up 2 bases and V 6 bases, and 9 bases lay outside the gene matches. CDR3 region: CASRAKTSGKTYEQYF. The CDR3 DNA reads TGTGCCAGCAGGGCGAAGACTAGCGGGAAAACCTACGAGCAGTACTTC.

This clonotype was recorded at least ten times. The chain combines TRBV27 with TRBJ2-3; 7 bases map to TRBD1. V shed 8 bases and J 0 bases; nucleotides not matched to a gene: 26. Germline assignment: CDR1 MNHEY and CDR2 SMNVEV (reference sequence). CDR3 length equals 21 residues. CDR3 in amino acids: CASRYDETFLLRDRSTDTQYF. The CDR3 nucleotides are TGTGCCAGCCGATACGACGAGACATTCCTCCTCCGGGACAGAAGCACAGATACGCAGTATTTT.

The CDR3 region is CASSEGGSSYNSPLHF. CDR3 DNA sequence: TGCGCCAGCAGTGAAGGGGGGAGCTCCTATAATTCACCCCTCCACTTT. The rearrangement links TRBV10-1 to TRBJ1-6; TRBD1 is a possible D gene (6 bases). The CDR3 extends over 16 amino acids. Germline V lookup: CDR1 WNHNN, CDR2 SYGVQD (reference sequence). The V end lost 3 bases, the J end lost 0 bases, and 9 bases lay between the germline ends.

This chain uses TRBV29-1 with TRBJ1-2; possibly TRBD1 for D (5 bases). Trimming took 6 bases from V and 1 from J, leaving 9 bases between them. Germline V gives CDR1 SQVTM, CDR2 ANQGSEA. CDR3 size: 12 residues. Here the CDR3 reads CSVGTYNYGYTF. The CDR3, as DNA: TGCAGCGTGGGGACTTATAACTATGGCTACACCTTC. The full variable domain, its missing parts supplied by reference TRBV29-1 and TRBJ1-2, is SAVISQKPSRDICQRGTSLTIQCQVDSQVTMMFWYRQQPGQSLTLIATANQGSEATYESGFVIDKFPISRPNLTFSTLTVSNMSPEDSSIYLCSVGTYNYGYTFGSGTRLTVV.